One sample yielded the 10 T cell receptor beta chains listed below, sequenced in a study of naive and memory T cell subsets. Both TRBC1 and TRBC2 were covered by a beta constant-region primer of two equimolar oligonucleotides. Nested alpha and beta constant-region primers with the SP2 primer drove four PCR rounds on ligated cDNA. TCRdb recomputed calls from the UMI-ligation and nested PCR reads with MiXCR, one row per CDR3 protein. The sample includes some 80,000 distinct CDR3 sequences, 9% seen only once; the top ten take over 1%. The sample consisted of naive CD8+ T cells from blood. The receptors here all came from a human donor in good health.

This clonotype was observed a few times. This chain connects TRBV29-1 to TRBJ1-1, with no clear D. V was shortened by 7 bases and J by 7 bases, with 16 bases between the two germline ends. This CDR3 is built from 12 residues. The V gene's germline CDR1 is SQVTM and CDR2 ANQGSEA. The CDR3 reads CSDRTQFGEAFF. In DNA form, the CDR3 reads TGCAGCGACCGGACCCAGTTCGGTGAAGCTTTCTTT. Full variable domain (rest looked up from reference TRBV29-1 and TRBJ1-1): SAVISQKPSRDICQRGTSLTIQCQVDSQVTMMFWYRQQPGQSLTLIATANQGSEATYESGFVIDKFPISRPNLTFSTLTVSNMSPEDSSIYLCSDRTQFGEAFFGQGTRLTVV.

This clonotype was seen repeatedly, ten times or more. This sequence joins TRBV7-6 and TRBJ2-1; the match to TRBD2 covers 16 bases. Germline CDR1 SGHVS, CDR2 FNYEAQ. The CDR3 has 18 amino acids. Trimming at V came to 3 bases and at J to 8 bases, leaving 10 bases not matched to a gene. The CDR3 loop is CASSLGTSGREILDEQFF. The CDR3 DNA reads as TGTGCCAGCAGCTTGGGGACTAGCGGGAGGGAAATTTTGGATGAGCAGTTCTTC. The complete variable domain, with remaining parts taken from reference TRBV7-6 and TRBJ2-1, reads GAGVSQSPRYKVTKRGQDVALRCDPISGHVSLYWYRQALGQGPEFLTYFNYEAQQDKSGLPNDRFSAERPEGSISTLTIQRTEQRDSAMYRCASSLGTSGREILDEQFFGPGTRLTVL.

This clonotype has more than one count but fewer than ten. This chain connects TRBV10-2 to TRBJ1-2; no clear D gene. V lost 8 bases to trimming and J lost 1 base, with 17 bases between them. From germline, CDR1 is WSHSY and CDR2 SAAADI. The CDR3 runs to 15 residues. The CDR3 protein is CASGPGLGSNYGYTF. The CDR3 bases are TGCGCCAGCGGTCCCGGCTTAGGAAGTAACTATGGCTACACCTTC.

This clonotype was found a few times. The genes are TRBV5-4 and TRBJ2-3; D not resolved. CDR3 length equals 16 residues. The V end was cut by 1 base, the J end by 2 bases, with 14 bases between. CDR1 SGHNT and CDR2 YYREEE come from the germline V gene (reference sequence). This chain's CDR3 is CASSLSFDGTTDTQYF. The CDR3 bases are TGTGCCAGCAGCTTGTCATTCGACGGAACCACAGATACGCAGTATTTT.

This clonotype was observed a few times. The chain recombines TRBV5-4 with TRBJ2-7; a possible D gene is TRBD2 (5 bases). The V gene's germline CDR1 is SGHNT and CDR2 YYREEE (reference sequence). The CDR3 is made up of 12 amino acids. V was pared by 2 bases and J by 7 bases, with 10 bases between. CDR3 sequence: CASSFGTGEQYF. The CDR3 coding sequence is TGTGCCAGCAGCTTCGGCACGGGGGAGCAGTACTTC.

This rearrangement joins TRBV29-1 to TRBJ2-5, with D perhaps TRBD2 (6 bases). The CDR3 is 14 residues long. Trimming pared 6 bases from V and 2 bases from J, leaving 16 bases between. Germline values: CDR1 SQVTM, CDR2 ANQGSEA. This chain's CDR3 is CSVTGVVVQETQYF. DNA for the CDR3: TGCAGCGTAACGGGGGTTGTCGTTCAAGAGACCCAGTACTTC. The full variable domain, with the rest looked up from reference TRBV29-1 and TRBJ2-5, is SAVISQKPSRDICQRGTSLTIQCQVDSQVTMMFWYRQQPGQSLTLIATANQGSEATYESGFVIDKFPISRPNLTFSTLTVSNMSPEDSSIYLCSVTGVVVQETQYFGPGTRLLVL.

V gene TRBV14 combines with J gene TRBJ2-2; no clear D. Germline values: CDR1 SGHDN, CDR2 FVKESK. This CDR3 contains 15 residues. V dropped 0 bases and J dropped 5 bases, with 10 bases sitting between them. CDR3 DNA: TGTGCCAGCAGCCAAGACCCGACCGGGACCGGGGAGCTGTTTTTT. Its protein is CASSQDPTGTGELFF.

This sequence joins TRBV4-1 and TRBJ2-1; 9 bases map to TRBD2. The CDR3 is 18 residues long. With V trimmed by 0 bases and J by 1 base, 7 bases remained unmatched. The germline V gene has CDR1 MGHRA and CDR2 YSYEKL. CDR3: CASSQDSFLAGSYNEQFF. As DNA, the CDR3 is TGCGCCAGCAGCCAAGATTCGTTCCTAGCGGGATCCTACAATGAGCAGTTCTTC.

The chain combines TRBV6-2 or TRBV6-3 with TRBJ2-7; tentatively, D is TRBD2 (6 bases). Germline assignment: CDR1 MNHEY and CDR2 SVGEGT. CDR3 length: 16 amino acids. V shed 6 bases and J shed 2 bases, with 20 bases lying between them. CDR3 protein: CASSGRAELLTYEQYF. The CDR3 nucleotides are TGTGCCAGCAGCGGGAGAGCTGAACTCCTGACCTACGAGCAGTACTTC.

Written as DNA, the CDR3 is TGTGCCAGCAGCCCCGGACAGGGTACAGATACGCAGTATTTT. It yields the protein CASSPGQGTDTQYF. The chain is built from TRBV7-6 and TRBJ2-3; 8 bases agree with TRBD1. Germline assignment: CDR1 SGHVS and CDR2 FNYEAQ. The CDR3 is 14 residues long. V was clipped by 5 bases and J by 3 bases; unmatched bases: 4.